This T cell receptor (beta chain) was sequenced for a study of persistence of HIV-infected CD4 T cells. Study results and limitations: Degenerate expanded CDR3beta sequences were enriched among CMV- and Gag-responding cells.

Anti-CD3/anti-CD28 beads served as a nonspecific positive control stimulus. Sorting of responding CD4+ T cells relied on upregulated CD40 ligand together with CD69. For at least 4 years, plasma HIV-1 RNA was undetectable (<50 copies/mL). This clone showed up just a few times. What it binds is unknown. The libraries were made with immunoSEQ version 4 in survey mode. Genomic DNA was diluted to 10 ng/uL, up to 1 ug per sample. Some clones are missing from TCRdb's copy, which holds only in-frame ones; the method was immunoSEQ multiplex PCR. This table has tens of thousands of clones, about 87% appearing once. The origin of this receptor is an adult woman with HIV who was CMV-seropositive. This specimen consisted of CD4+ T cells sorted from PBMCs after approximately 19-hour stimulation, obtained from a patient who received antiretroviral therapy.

The CDR3 coding sequence is TGTGCCAGCAGCTTAGGACAGGCCTCGACACCCCTCCACTTT. It codes for CASSLGQASTPLHF. The V gene is TRBV7-3, the J gene TRBJ1-6, with 7 nucleotides matching TRBD1. J was trimmed by 11 bases and V by 2 bases; bases with no gene match: 6. The CDR3 extends over 14 amino acids. Germline CDR1 reads SGHTA; CDR2 reads FQGTGA.